This T cell receptor (beta chain) was retrieved from a study of PD-L1 blockade in urothelial cancer. Repertoires were generated with immunoSEQ multiplex PCR, while TCRdb's copy carries only in-frame clones and drops some. The sample lists about 88,000 clones, 85% to 95% occurring once. This clonotype was sampled from a man between 60 and 75 years old with urothelial cancer. The material was PBMCs, obtained around atezolizumab (anti-PD-L1) treatment.

The CDR3 nucleotides are TGTGCCAGCAGCCAAGATCGTCTCACAGATACGCAGTATTTT. This translates into CASSQDRLTDTQYF. The J gene is TRBJ2-3, the V gene TRBV4-2, with D hard to call. Trimming took off 0 bases at V and 2 bases at J, with 6 bases between the two ends. The CDR3 is 14 residues long. Per germline, CDR1 LGHNA and CDR2 YNFKEQ.